Below are 17 T cell receptor beta chains sequenced from a single sample in a study of STAT5B mutations in CD4+ large granular lymphocyte leukemia. Generated by immunoSEQ multiplex PCR, the TCRdb table keeps only in-frame clones and is missing some. The data contain about 30,000 clones, more than 65% of them seen just once; the ten biggest clones take up 2% to 2.5%. The sample consisted of CD4+ T cells from blood buffy coats. The origin of the receptors is a human donor in good health.

This sequence joins TRBV25-1 and TRBJ1-2; tentative D call: TRBD1 (6 bases). CDR3 length: 12 residues. Trimming pared 4 bases from V and 8 bases from J, leaving 11 bases between. Germline V gene lookup returns CDR1 MGHDK and CDR2 SYGVNS. Written as DNA, the CDR3 is TGTGCCAGCAGTGCCACAGGGACCGGCTACACCTTC. Translated: CASSATGTGYTF.

The V gene is TRBV5-4, the J gene TRBJ2-3; 7 bases fit TRBD2. The CDR3 spans 16 residues. From germline, CDR1 is SGHNT and CDR2 YYREEE (reference sequence). V lost 0 bases, J lost 8 bases, and 12 bases stayed unmatched. This CDR3 is CASSLAGGPGIGTQYF. DNA for the CDR3: TGTGCCAGCAGCTTGGCGGGAGGACCTGGTATAGGTACGCAGTATTTT.

The J gene is TRBJ2-7, the V gene TRBV9; possible D gene TRBD1, 6 bases. This CDR3 has 14 amino acids. CDR1 and CDR2 from the germline V gene are SGDLS and YYNGEE. V dropped 2 bases and J dropped 6 bases, with 15 bases sitting between them. In DNA form, the CDR3 reads TGTGCCAGCAGCGTTGGAGTACAGGGAATCGAGCAGTACTTC. Its translation is CASSVGVQGIEQYF.

The gene calls are TRBV5-6 and TRBJ1-5, with TRBD1 as a possible D gene (5 bases). The CDR3 is 15 amino acids. The ends were cut back, 4 bases at V and 0 bases at J, with 11 bases in the middle. Germline V gene lookup returns CDR1 SGHDT and CDR2 YYEEEE. DNA of the CDR3: TGTGCCAGCAGCCGGGGACGGTATAGCAATCAGCCCCAGCATTTT. Residues: CASSRGRYSNQPQHF.

This chain links TRBV5-1 with TRBJ2-7; possibly TRBD2 for D (6 bases). Germline V gives CDR1 SGHRS, CDR2 YFSETQ. This CDR3 comprises 15 residues. Trimming took 2 bases from V and 4 from J, leaving 16 bases between them. In nucleotides, the CDR3 is TGCGCCAGCAGCTTCGGGCTAGCGCTGAATTACGAGCAGTACTTC. This codes for CASSFGLALNYEQYF.

This chain uses TRBV5-5 with TRBJ2-7, with 9 bases that match TRBD1. V lost 5 bases and J lost 4; bases outside the gene matches: 4. The CDR3 sequence is 13 residues long. CDR1 SGHKS and CDR2 YYEKEE come from the germline V gene (reference sequence). CDR3 nucleotides: TGTGCCAGCAGACGACAGGGGGGGTACGAGCAGTACTTC. Translation: CASRRQGGYEQYF.

This chain links TRBV2 with TRBJ2-5, with D maybe TRBD1 (6 bases). The CDR3 runs to 15 residues. Germline CDR1 SNHLY, CDR2 FYNNEI. The V end was cut by 1 base, the J end by 2 bases, with 11 bases between. In DNA form, the CDR3 reads TGTGCCAGCAGTGAAGTGCTAGGGGGACAAGAGACCCAGTACTTC. Its protein is CASSEVLGGQETQYF.

The chain uses TRBV19 and TRBJ1-4, with D possibly TRBD1 on 6 matching bases. Germline CDR1 and CDR2: LNHDA and SQIVND (reference sequence). This CDR3 spans 14 amino acids. Trimming pared 9 bases from V and 0 bases from J, leaving 11 bases between. CDR3 residues: CASGTPATNEKLFF. In DNA form, the CDR3 reads TGTGCCAGCGGGACACCCGCAACTAATGAAAAACTGTTTTTT.

The chain uses TRBV18 and TRBJ2-7, with D possibly being TRBD2 (5 bases). Germline V lookup: CDR1 KGHSH, CDR2 LQKENI. The V gene lost 3 bases and the J gene lost 2 bases, with 17 bases spanning the gap. The CDR3 contains 16 residues. CDR3 amino acids: CASSPTGGSVAYEQYF. In DNA form, the CDR3 reads TGTGCCAGCTCACCCACTGGTGGGAGCGTGGCCTACGAGCAGTACTTC.

This rearrangement joins TRBV7-9 to TRBJ2-5; the match to TRBD2 covers 10 bases. This CDR3 region has 14 residues. V dropped 10 bases and J dropped 1; count of bases not matched to a gene: 6. Germline V lookup: CDR1 SEHNR, CDR2 FQNEAQ (reference sequence). The CDR3 loop reads CATTRTSGQETQYF. The CDR3 coding sequence is TGTGCCACTACCAGGACTAGCGGCCAAGAGACCCAGTACTTC.

The chain employs TRBV6-6 and TRBJ2-1, with TRBD2 matching 13 bases. From germline, CDR1 is MNHNY and CDR2 SVGAGI (reference sequence). The CDR3 loop spans 15 amino acids. After removal of 3 bases from V and 10 bases from J, the junction contained 6 bases not matched to a gene. The CDR3 bases are TGTGCCAGCAGTTATGGACTAGCGGGGGACCGGGAGCAGTTCTTC. It codes for CASSYGLAGDREQFF.

This CDR3 is CASSSPSGRGSSYNEQFF. The CDR3 DNA follows: TGTGCCAGCAGCTCGCCCAGCGGGAGGGGCTCCTCCTACAATGAGCAGTTCTTC. The chain recombines TRBV5-4 with TRBJ2-1; 10 bases are a match to TRBD2. This CDR3 contains 18 residues. V was clipped by 3 bases and J by 0 bases; unmatched bases: 9. CDR1 and CDR2 (germline): SGHNT, YYREEE (reference sequence).

This chain uses TRBV19 with TRBJ1-2; tentative D call: TRBD1 (5 bases). Deletions cut 4 bases from V and 4 bases from J, with 13 bases between. Germline V gene lookup returns CDR1 LNHDA and CDR2 SQIVND (reference sequence). The CDR3 covers 14 residues. The CDR3: CASSSQGLGYGYTF. CDR3 nucleotide sequence: TGTGCCAGTAGTAGTCAGGGCTTGGGCTATGGCTACACCTTC.

The chain joins TRBV30 to TRBJ1-1, with TRBD1 as a possible D gene (6 bases). CDR1 and CDR2 (germline): GTSNPN, SVGIG (reference sequence). The CDR3 covers 13 residues. Trimming took 2 bases from V and 2 from J, leaving 9 bases between them. Here the CDR3 DNA reads TGTGCCTGGAGTCACAGGGATAACACTGAAGCTTTCTTT. Its translation is CAWSHRDNTEAFF.

The V and J genes are TRBV27 and TRBJ2-4, with D maybe TRBD1 (5 bases). The CDR3 runs 14 residues. CDR1 and CDR2 (germline): MNHEY, SMNVEV (reference sequence). The germline V and J ends were trimmed by 2 bases and 11 bases, with 16 bases remaining between them. The CDR3 DNA reads as TGTGCCAGCAGTTTAGGGGCAGCAAAAGGTCTTCAGTACTTC. Translation: CASSLGAAKGLQYF.

The V call is TRBV7-2, the J call TRBJ1-5; D gene uncertain. This CDR3 has 13 residues. V was pared by 2 bases and J by 0 bases, with 2 bases between. Germline lookup yields CDR1 SGHTA and CDR2 FQGNSA. The CDR3 reads CASSLHSNQPQHF. The CDR3 DNA reads TGTGCCAGCAGCTTACATAGCAATCAGCCCCAGCATTTT.

The chain is built from TRBV7-2 and TRBJ2-3; D is unclear. This CDR3 spans 14 amino acids. V lost 1 base and J lost 1, with 6 bases in between. Germline V gene data show CDR1 as SGHTA and CDR2 as FQGNSA. The CDR3 sequence is CASSLVSRTDTQYF. The CDR3 region has the DNA TGTGCCAGCAGCTTAGTTTCCCGCACAGATACGCAGTATTTT.